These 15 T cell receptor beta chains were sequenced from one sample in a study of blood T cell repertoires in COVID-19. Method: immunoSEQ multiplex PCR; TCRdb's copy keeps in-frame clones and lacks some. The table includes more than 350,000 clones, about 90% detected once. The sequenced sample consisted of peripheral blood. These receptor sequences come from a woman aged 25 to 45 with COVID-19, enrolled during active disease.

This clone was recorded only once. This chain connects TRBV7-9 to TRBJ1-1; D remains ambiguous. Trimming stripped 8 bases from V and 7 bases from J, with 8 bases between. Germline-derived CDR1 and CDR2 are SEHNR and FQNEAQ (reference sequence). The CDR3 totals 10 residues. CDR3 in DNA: TGTGCCAGCTCTATCGTTGAAGCTTTCTTT. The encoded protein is CASSIVEAFF.

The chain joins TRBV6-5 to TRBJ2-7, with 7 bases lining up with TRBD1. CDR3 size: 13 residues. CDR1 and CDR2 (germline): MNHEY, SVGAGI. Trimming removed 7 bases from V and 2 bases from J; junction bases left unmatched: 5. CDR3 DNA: TGTGCCAGCAATAGACAGGGAGCCTACGAGCAGTACGTC. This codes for CASNRQGAYEQYV.

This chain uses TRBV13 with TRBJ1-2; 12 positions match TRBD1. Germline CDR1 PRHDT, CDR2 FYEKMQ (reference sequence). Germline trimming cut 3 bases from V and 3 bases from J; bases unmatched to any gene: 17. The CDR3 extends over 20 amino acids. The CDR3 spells CASSFSGFSRDRGRDYGYTF. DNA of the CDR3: TGTGCCAGCAGCTTTTCGGGATTTAGCCGGGACAGGGGGCGGGACTATGGCTACACCTTC.

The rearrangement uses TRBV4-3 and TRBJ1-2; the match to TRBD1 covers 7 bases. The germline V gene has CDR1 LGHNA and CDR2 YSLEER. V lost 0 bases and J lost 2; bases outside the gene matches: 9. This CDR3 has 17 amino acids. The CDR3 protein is CASSQDSLRQGNYGYTF. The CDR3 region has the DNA TGCGCCAGCAGCCAAGATAGCCTTCGACAGGGAAACTATGGCTACACCTTC.

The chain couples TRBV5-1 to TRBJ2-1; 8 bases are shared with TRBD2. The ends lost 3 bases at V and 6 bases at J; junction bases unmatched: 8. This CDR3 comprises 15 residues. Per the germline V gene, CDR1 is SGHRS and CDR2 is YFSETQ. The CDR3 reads CASSSTGLAGNEQFF. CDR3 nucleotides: TGCGCCAGCAGCTCGACCGGGCTAGCGGGCAATGAGCAGTTCTTC.

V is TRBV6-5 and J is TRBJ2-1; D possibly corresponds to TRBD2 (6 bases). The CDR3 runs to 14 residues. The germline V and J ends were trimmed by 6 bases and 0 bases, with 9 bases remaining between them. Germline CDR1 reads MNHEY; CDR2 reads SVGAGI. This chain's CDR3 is CASRGLASYNEQFF. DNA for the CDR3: TGTGCCAGCAGGGGACTGGCCTCCTACAATGAGCAGTTCTTC.

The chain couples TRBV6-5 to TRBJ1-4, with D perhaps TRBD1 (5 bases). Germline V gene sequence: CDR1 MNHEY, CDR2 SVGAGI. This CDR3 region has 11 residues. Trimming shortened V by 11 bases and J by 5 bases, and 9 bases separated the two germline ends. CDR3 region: CARRGNEKLFF. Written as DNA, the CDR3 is TGTGCCCGGAGGGGAAATGAAAAACTGTTTTTT.

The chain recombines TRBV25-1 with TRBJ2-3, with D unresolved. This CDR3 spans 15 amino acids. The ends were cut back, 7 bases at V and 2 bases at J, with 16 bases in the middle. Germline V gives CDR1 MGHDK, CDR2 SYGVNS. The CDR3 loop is CASTSRWFNTDTQYF. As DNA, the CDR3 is TGTGCCAGCACCTCGAGGTGGTTTAACACAGATACGCAGTATTTT.

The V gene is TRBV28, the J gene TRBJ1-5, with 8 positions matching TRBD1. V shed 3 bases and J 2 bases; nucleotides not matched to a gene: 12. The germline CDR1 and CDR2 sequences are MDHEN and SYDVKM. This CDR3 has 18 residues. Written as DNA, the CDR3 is TGTGCCAGCAGTTTTCAATCCCCAGGGGGCTCGGGCAATCAGCCCCAGCATTTT. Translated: CASSFQSPGGSGNQPQHF. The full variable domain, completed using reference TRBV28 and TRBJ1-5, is DVKVTQSSRYLVKRTGEKVFLECVQDMDHENMFWYRQDPGLGLRLIYFSYDVKMKEKGDIPEGYSVSREKKERFSLILESASTNQTSMYLCASSFQSPGGSGNQPQHFGDGTRLSIL.

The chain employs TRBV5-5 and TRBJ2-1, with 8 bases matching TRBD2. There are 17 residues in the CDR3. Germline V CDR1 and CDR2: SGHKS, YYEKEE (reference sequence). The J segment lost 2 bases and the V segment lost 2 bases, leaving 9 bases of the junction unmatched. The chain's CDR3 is CASSFSAGEGAYNEQFF. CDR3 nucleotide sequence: TGTGCCAGCAGCTTTTCAGCGGGGGAGGGCGCCTACAATGAGCAGTTCTTC. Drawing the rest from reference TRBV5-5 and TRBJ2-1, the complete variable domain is DAGVTQSPTHLIKTRGQQVTLRCSPISGHKSVSWYQQVLGQGPQFIFQYYEKEERGRGNFPDRFSARQFPNYSSELNVNALLLGDSALYLCASSFSAGEGAYNEQFFGPGTRLTVL.

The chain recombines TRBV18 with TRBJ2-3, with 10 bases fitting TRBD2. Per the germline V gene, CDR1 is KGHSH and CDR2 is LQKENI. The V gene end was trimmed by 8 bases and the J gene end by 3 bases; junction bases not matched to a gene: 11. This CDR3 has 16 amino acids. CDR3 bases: TGTGCCAGCCCTACTTTAGCGGGGGGACGTACAGATACGCAGTATTTT. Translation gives CASPTLAGGRTDTQYF.

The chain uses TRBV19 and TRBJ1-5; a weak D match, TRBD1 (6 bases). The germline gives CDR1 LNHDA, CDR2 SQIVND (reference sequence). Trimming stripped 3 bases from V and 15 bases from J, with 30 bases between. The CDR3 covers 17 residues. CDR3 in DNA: TGTGCCAGTAGTATGAGGGGACGGGGACACCTCGGCTCAGACTGGCATTTT. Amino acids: CASSMRGRGHLGSDWHF.

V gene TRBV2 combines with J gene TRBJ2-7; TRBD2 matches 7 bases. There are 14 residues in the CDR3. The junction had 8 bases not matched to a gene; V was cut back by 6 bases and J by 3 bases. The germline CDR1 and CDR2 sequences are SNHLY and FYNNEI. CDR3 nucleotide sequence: TGTGCCAGCAGCGGTACGGGAGGCGTCTACGAGCAGTACGTC. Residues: CASSGTGGVYEQYV.

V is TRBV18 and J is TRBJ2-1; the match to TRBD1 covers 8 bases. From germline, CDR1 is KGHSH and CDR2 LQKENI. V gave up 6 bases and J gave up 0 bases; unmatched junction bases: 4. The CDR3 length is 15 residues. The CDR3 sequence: CASSQTGVSYNEQFF. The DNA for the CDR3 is TGTGCCAGCTCCCAGACAGGGGTCTCCTACAATGAGCAGTTCTTC. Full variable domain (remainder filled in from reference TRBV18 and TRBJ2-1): NAGVMQNPRHLVRRRGQEARLRCSPMKGHSHVYWYRQLPEEGLKFMVYLQKENIIDESGMPKERFSAEFPKEGPSILRIQQVVRGDSAAYFCASSQTGVSYNEQFFGPGTRLTVL.

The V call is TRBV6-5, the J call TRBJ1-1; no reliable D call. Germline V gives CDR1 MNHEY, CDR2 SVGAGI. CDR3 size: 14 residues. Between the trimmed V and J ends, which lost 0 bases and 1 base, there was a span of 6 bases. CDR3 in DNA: TGTGCCAGCAGTTACTCCAGTCCGAACACTGAAGCTTTCTTT. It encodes CASSYSSPNTEAFF.